This T cell receptor beta chain appears in the sequencing data of a study of cytomegalovirus exposure and HLA in healthy donors. Study summary: From donors who were HLA-typed, an early data release held about 85 million unique TCRs.

Concerning this clone itself: The target antigen is unknown.

PCR used 60 Vbeta primers and 13 Jbeta primers. As processed by the authors: About 11 million shared chains were among the 65 million to 85 million unique TCR beta chains that a later analysis counted. Repertoires were generated with immunoSEQ multiplex PCR, while TCRdb's copy carries only in-frame clones and drops some. That table furnishes V, J and clone size, whereas the DNA furnished D and trimming. The table has 95,000 to 150,000 clones, roughly three fifths seen once. Trimming cost V 0 bases and J 7 bases, with 11 bases left between them. The germline V gene encodes CDR1 SGDLS and CDR2 YYNGEE. CDR3 size: 15 residues. General study points: There was a cluster of highly shared sequence variants that was likely a sequencing artifact. Trimming of TCR beta V- and J-genes showed a link, identified in a later analysis, to a missense DCLRE1C variant.

The sequence was obtained from a woman aged 40 to 50 in good health and CMV-seropositive. The rearrangement links TRBV9 to TRBJ1-6, with TRBD1 as a possible D gene (6 bases). Sequencing input: PBMCs. CDR3 nucleotide sequence: TGTGCCAGCAGCGTAGAACAGGGTCTGAATTCACCCCTCCACTTT. Residues: CASSVEQGLNSPLHF.